These 19 T cell receptor beta chains share one sample of origin, sequenced in a study of T cells in women clearing cervical HPV infection. The assay was immunoSEQ multiplex PCR, and TCRdb's table has in-frame clones only and misses some. This repertoire includes some 31,000 clones. Sequencing was carried out using blood buffy coat. The receptor source for this set is a woman between 18 and 69 years old with a cervical HPV16 infection that either progressed to CIN3+ or cleared (not recorded which).

Comments on this clone: Read coverage stops 3 residues before the CDR3 terminus; the germline J gene supplies the remainder. The chain is built from TRBV5-1 and TRBJ1-1; D is unresolved. Germline CDR1 is SGHRS and CDR2 is YFSETQ. This CDR3 has 15 residues. The V and J ends lost 1 base and 0 bases respectively, with 10 bases between them. CDR3 DNA, as far as it was read: TGCGCCAGCAGCTTGTCGGCAGGCGTGAACACTGAA. Encoded protein: CASSLSAGVNTE. The whole CDR3 protein reads CASSLSAGVNTEAFF.

Concerning this clone: The read terminates 3 residues ahead of where the CDR3 ends, so the germline J gene completes it. The chain has TRBV7-9 and TRBJ1-1, with D possibly being TRBD1 (6 bases). Per the germline V gene, CDR1 is SEHNR and CDR2 is FQNEAQ (reference sequence). The germline V and J ends were trimmed by 0 bases and 4 bases, with 9 bases remaining between them. CDR3 length: 14 residues. Here the CDR3 reads CASSLAQGGTEAFF. The DNA read from the CDR3 is TGTGCCAGCAGCTTAGCACAGGGCGGCACTGAA.

Details on this clone: The read ends 3 residues early relative to the CDR3; the germline J gene fills the gap. V gene TRBV7-6 combines with J gene TRBJ1-6, with unresolved D. The V end lost 3 bases, the J end lost 2 bases, and 17 bases lay between the germline ends. The CDR3 extends over 18 amino acids. Germline CDR1 and CDR2: SGHVS and FNYEAQ. The CDR3 region is CASSLGGIGGTYNSPLHF. The CDR3 DNA, read in part, is TGTGCCAGCAGCTTGGGCGGGATTGGAGGGACCTATAATTCACCC.

Turning to this clone: The sequence runs out 3 residues before the end of the CDR3; the remainder is reconstructed from the germline J gene. The J gene is TRBJ2-3, the V gene TRBV30, with D perhaps TRBD1 (5 bases). Germline V gene sequence: CDR1 GTSNPN, CDR2 SVGIG (reference sequence). The germline V and J ends were trimmed by 8 bases and 2 bases, with 8 bases remaining between them. This CDR3 is 11 amino acids long. CDR3: CAGHLTDTQYF. The CDR3 bases that were read are TGTGCCGGACATCTCACAGATACG.

Regarding this clone: The read gets to within 3 residues of the CDR3 end, and the germline J gene fills in the rest. The J gene is TRBJ1-1, the V gene TRBV20-1; tentative D call: TRBD1 (5 bases). Germline V gene data show CDR1 as DFQATT and CDR2 as SNEGSKA (reference sequence). The CDR3 length is 11 residues. The CDR3 bases that were read are TGCAGTGCTAGGTATGGGGGGGTA. Its protein product is CSARYGGV. The complete CDR3 protein is CSARYGGVAFF.

Comment on this clone: The read ends 3 residues before the CDR3 terminus; that terminus is restored from the germline J gene. The V gene is TRBV10-3, the J gene TRBJ2-7; maybe TRBD1 (6 bases). Germline assignment: CDR1 ENHRY and CDR2 SYGVKD. The CDR3 is 16 amino acids. Trimming shortened V by 3 bases and J by 2 bases, and 17 bases separated the two germline ends. CDR3 region: CAISDPGATGPYEQYF. The covered CDR3 bases are TGTGCCATCAGTGACCCAGGGGCGACCGGCCCCTACGAG.

About this clone itself: Read coverage stops 3 residues before the CDR3 terminus; the germline J gene supplies the remainder. The chain employs TRBV2 and TRBJ1-1; D gene uncertain. Trimming took 2 bases from V and 1 from J, leaving 5 bases between them. The CDR3 spans 13 residues. Germline lookup yields CDR1 SNHLY and CDR2 FYNNEI. CDR3 protein: CASSEQWNTEAFF. The sequenced CDR3 bases are TGTGCCAGCAGTGAACAATGGAACACTGAA.

As to this clone: The CDR3 goes on 3 residues after the read ends, and that part is filled in from the germline J gene. The rearrangement joins TRBV5-1 to TRBJ2-5, with 9 bases lining up with TRBD2. V lost 1 base and J lost 2; bases outside the gene matches: 6. Germline V gene lookup returns CDR1 SGHRS and CDR2 YFSETQ. The CDR3 covers 16 residues. This CDR3 reads CASSLRGLAKQETQYF. The sequenced CDR3 bases are TGCGCCAGCAGCTTGAGAGGACTAGCGAAACAAGAGACC.

Comment on this clone: The CDR3 end is not reached by the read, which stops 3 residues before it; the germline J gene fills it in. This chain links TRBV5-6 with TRBJ2-5; a weak D match, TRBD1 (5 bases). There are 15 residues in the CDR3. Germline V gives CDR1 SGHDT, CDR2 YYEEEE. Deletions cut 3 bases from V and 0 bases from J, with 12 bases between. The covered CDR3 bases are TGTGCCAGCAGCTCCCGGGCAGGGTACCAAGAGACC. It translates to CASSSRAGYQET. The whole CDR3 is CASSSRAGYQETQYF.

Worth noting for this clone: The missing CDR3 end, 3 residues past where the read stops, is filled in from the germline J gene. This chain joins TRBV11-2 and TRBJ2-1; 7 bases align to TRBD2. Germline trimming cut 5 bases from V and 5 bases from J; bases unmatched to any gene: 6. This CDR3 comprises 14 residues. Germline V CDR1 and CDR2: SGHAT, FQNNGV. The CDR3: CASSLGGINNEQFF. The CDR3 DNA, read in part, is TGTGCCAGCAGCCTCGGGGGGATAAACAATGAG.

A remark on this clone: Coverage ceases 3 residues before the CDR3 finishes, and the germline J gene fills in the end. The chain employs TRBV30 and TRBJ1-2; D unclear. The CDR3 extends over 15 amino acids. The germline V gene encodes CDR1 GTSNPN and CDR2 SVGIG (reference sequence). The DNA read from the CDR3 is TGTGCCTGGAGTGTCTGGCAGGACTCGGTAGAGGGC. This gives the protein CAWSVWQDSVEG. The complete CDR3 sequence is CAWSVWQDSVEGYTF.

Worth noting for this clone: The read falls 3 residues short of the CDR3 end, and the missing part is taken from the germline J gene. The J gene is TRBJ1-1, the V gene TRBV19; tentatively, D is TRBD1 (6 bases). The germline gives CDR1 LNHDA, CDR2 SQIVND (reference sequence). Trimming left V 5 bases short and J 3 bases short, with 16 bases between. The CDR3 contains 15 residues. The chain's CDR3 is CASSVRGSVDTEAFF. The part of the CDR3 DNA that was read is TGTGCCAGTAGTGTCAGGGGTTCGGTGGACACTGAA.

On this clone: The sequence runs out 3 residues before the end of the CDR3; the remainder is reconstructed from the germline J gene. The genes are TRBV19 and TRBJ1-4; D is possibly TRBD1 (5 bases). The CDR3 consists of 14 residues. Trimming removed 4 bases from V and 8 bases from J, with 14 bases in between. Germline loops: CDR1 LNHDA, CDR2 SQIVND (reference sequence). The part of the CDR3 DNA that was read is TGTGCCAGTAGTACCCAGGGAGTAGAAGAAAAA. Amino acid sequence: CASSTQGVEEK. The entire CDR3 reads CASSTQGVEEKLFF.

For this clone: Coverage ceases 3 residues before the CDR3 finishes, and the germline J gene fills in the end. The rearrangement uses TRBV29-1 and TRBJ1-1; D is uncertain. The CDR3 sequence is 13 residues long. The V gene lost 4 bases and the J gene lost 0 bases, with 9 bases spanning the gap. Germline V CDR1 and CDR2: SQVTM, ANQGSEA. The part of the CDR3 DNA that was read is TGCAGCGTTGTGCGGTTCATGAACACTGAA. Protein sequence: CSVVRFMNTE. The entire CDR3 protein is CSVVRFMNTEAFF.

Details on this clone: The CDR3 extends 3 residues past the end of the read, so its final part is completed from the germline J gene. The J gene is TRBJ2-3, the V gene TRBV5-6, with 11 bases lining up with TRBD2. Germline V gives CDR1 SGHDT, CDR2 YYEEEE. The CDR3 sequence is 15 residues long. With V trimmed by 1 base and J by 8 bases, 6 bases remained unmatched. CDR3 loop: CASSLNPTSGSTQYF. The CDR3 DNA, read in part, is TGTGCCAGCAGCTTGAACCCTACTAGCGGGAGTACG.

A remark on this clone: The CDR3 end lies 3 residues beyond the end of the read and is filled in from the germline J gene. The chain joins TRBV12-3 or TRBV12-4 to TRBJ2-7; the match to TRBD1 covers 8 bases. J lost 4 bases, V lost 3 bases, and 5 bases had no gene match. The CDR3 spans 14 residues. Incomplete CDR3 DNA: TGTGCCAGCAGTTTGACAGGGGATGGGTACGAG. Translation: CASSLTGDGYE. The entire CDR3 protein is CASSLTGDGYEQYF.

Turning to this clone: The CDR3 extends 3 residues past the end of the read, so its final part is completed from the germline J gene. The J gene is TRBJ1-6, the V gene TRBV30; no definite D call. CDR1 and CDR2 from the germline V gene are GTSNPN and SVGIG (reference sequence). The CDR3 extends over 13 amino acids. The V and J ends lost 0 bases and 10 bases respectively, with 10 bases between them. The chain's CDR3 is CAWSVGPSSPLHF. The sequenced part of the CDR3 DNA is TGTGCCTGGAGTGTAGGCCCTTCCTCACCC.

About this clone itself: The read stops 3 residues short of the end of the CDR3; the missing end is completed from the germline J gene. This chain connects TRBV18 to TRBJ1-1, with D hard to call. Germline assignment: CDR1 KGHSH and CDR2 LQKENI. The CDR3 consists of 14 residues. V lost 6 bases and J lost 4, with 15 bases in between. The CDR3 region is CASSRLEVSTEAFF. The part of the CDR3 DNA that was read is TGTGCCAGCTCCCGACTCGAGGTTTCCACTGAA.

On this clone: Read sequence stops 3 residues before the CDR3 end, and the germline J gene provides the missing end. This sequence joins TRBV20-1 and TRBJ1-4; TRBD1 aligns across 8 bases. The germline gives CDR1 DFQATT, CDR2 SNEGSKA (reference sequence). CDR3 size: 14 residues. CDR3 sequence reads: CSARDPDRGSGLFF. The sequenced CDR3 bases are TGCAGTGCTAGAGATCCCGACAGGGGAAGTGGA.